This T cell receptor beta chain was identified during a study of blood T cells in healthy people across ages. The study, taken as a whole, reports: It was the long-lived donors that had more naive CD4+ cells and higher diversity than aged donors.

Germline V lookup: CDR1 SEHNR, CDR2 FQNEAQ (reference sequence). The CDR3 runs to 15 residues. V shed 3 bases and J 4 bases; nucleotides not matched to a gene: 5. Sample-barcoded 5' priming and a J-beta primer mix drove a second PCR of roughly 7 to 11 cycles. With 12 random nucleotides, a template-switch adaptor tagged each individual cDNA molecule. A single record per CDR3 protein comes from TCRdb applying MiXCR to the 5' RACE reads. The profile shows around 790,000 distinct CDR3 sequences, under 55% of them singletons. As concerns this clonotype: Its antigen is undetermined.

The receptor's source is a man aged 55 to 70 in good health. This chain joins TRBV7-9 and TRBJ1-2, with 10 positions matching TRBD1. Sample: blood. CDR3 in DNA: TGTGCCAGCAGCTTGGCTGGGACAGGGGTCTATGGCTACACCTTC. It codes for CASSLAGTGVYGYTF.